This T cell receptor beta chain was sequenced during a study of blood T cell repertoires in COVID-19 (dated by TCRdb to 2019 to 2021). A note on the overall study: Samples from collaborators originated in the United States, Italy and Spain and spanned both the acute and convalescent phases of COVID-19. The material from the prospective study consisted of cDNA or gDNA derived from T cells, B-cell-depleted T cells, or PBMCs. Deeply sampled blood TCRbeta repertoires from subjects exposed to, actively infected with, or recovered from COVID-19 were included in the dataset. A freely available public database, intended as a resource for researchers studying the immune response to SARS-CoV-2, is where the repertoires were released. Samples were obtained from the ongoing ImmuneRACE study (first 160 participants) and from about 1,300 subjects provided by 6 global collaborators. A de-identified subject ID, COVID-19 status, age in years and sex were almost always included in the sample metadata. Where HLA class I and class II types were available, the types were taken from metadata supplied by the sample provider, not from assay-based typing.

TCRbeta CDR3 regions were amplified from genomic DNA by means of the immunoSEQ Assay, a bias-controlled multiplex PCR. In the source study's methods: Nucleated cell counts per sample were estimated from amplification of reference gene primers within the assay. To quantify the absolute abundance of each unique TCRbeta CDR3 rearrangement, sequence reads were collapsed and filtered. Productive Simpson clonality was computed per sample as the square root of Simpson's diversity index over productive rearrangements. The table comes from immuneACCESS by way of TCRdb, which keeps in-frame sequences with V and J called. Part of the clones is missing from these tables; in studies checked, under half for an unresolved V gene and the rest for unknown reasons. From that table come the V and J calls and clone size; the DNA was used to work out D and trimming. This sample lists around 140,000 clones; around nine tenths were detected once. Over 9.5% of the sample rests with the top ten.

One collaborating source in Seattle enrolled patients while the patients were actively infected and followed the patients over time throughout the course of disease. The collaborating institutions used their own protocols to collect whole blood in K2EDTA tubes. For TCRbeta analysis, collaborators shipped samples in one of three forms: frozen whole blood, isolated PBMCs, or DNA extracted from either of those sample types. There are 16 amino acids in the CDR3, from cysteine to phenylalanine inclusive. Only the CDR3 portion is preserved as DNA: 48 bases, with reading frame beginning at the first base. V is pared back by 4 bases and J by 3 bases, with 17 bases lying between the germline termini. The germline V gene encodes CDR1 MGHRA and CDR2 YSYEKL. What the authors observed across the whole study: How much clinical and demographic metadata was included differed by source and by participant, and the metadata was provided uncurated.

This clone was counted between two and nine times. The antigen it recognizes is unknown. Per-base qualities were not stored, and no clone one base away is much larger. The source material was peripheral blood. The sequence was collected from a woman in her 70s with COVID-19, enrolled during active disease. The chain couples TRBV4-1 to TRBJ2-3; TRBD1 might be the D gene, on 6 matching bases. The CDR3 reads CASSRIGGMVTDTQYF. At the DNA level, the sequence is TGCGCCAGCAGCCGAATAGGGGGTATGGTTACAGATACGCAGTATTTT.